What follows is one T cell receptor (beta chain) and its context. Its cognate antigen has yet to be identified. One base away there is no much larger clone; base qualities are not given. This sample was taken from a study of blood T cell repertoires in COVID-19 (dated by TCRdb to the early 2020s). General notes on the study: The collaborator samples originated in the United States, Italy and Spain and spanned the acute and convalescent phases of COVID-19. The repertoires were made available in a free public database intended to serve as a resource for research on the immune response to SARS-CoV-2. The samples were drawn from two sources: the first 160 participants of the ongoing ImmuneRACE study, and approximately 1,300 subjects contributed by 6 global collaborators. The dataset comprised deeply sampled blood TCRbeta repertoires from subjects exposed to, actively infected with, or recovered from COVID-19. The material from the prospective study consisted of cDNA or gDNA derived from T cells, B-cell-depleted T cells, or PBMCs. Where available, HLA class I and class II types were obtained from metadata supplied by the sample provider rather than from assay-based typing. Nearly every sample came with metadata listing a de-identified subject ID, COVID-19 status, age in years and sex. General study outcomes and caveats: The amount of clinical and demographic metadata varied by source and participant and was provided uncurated.

Collaborating institutions collected whole blood in K2EDTA tubes following their own protocols. Collaborator samples were shipped for TCRbeta analysis as frozen whole blood, isolated PBMCs, or DNA extracted from either sample type. CDR1 LNHDA and CDR2 SQIVND are derived from the germline V gene (reference sequence). Including cysteine and phenylalanine, the CDR3 has 11 amino acids. The only DNA kept is the CDR3, 33 bases in frame from the first base. The V and J ends are trimmed by 6 bases and 5 bases, leaving 7 bases between them. The immunoSEQ Assay, a bias-controlled multiplex PCR, was used to amplify TCRbeta CDR3 regions from genomic DNA. In the source study's methods: The number of nucleated cells in each sample was estimated by amplification of reference gene primers within the assay. To quantify the absolute abundance of each unique TCRbeta CDR3 rearrangement, sequence reads were collapsed and filtered. For each sample, productive Simpson clonality was calculated as the square root of Simpson's diversity index across productive rearrangements. TCRdb re-hosts the immuneACCESS table, in-frame sequences only. Its copies lack some clones; in the studies checked, an unresolved V gene accounts for under half of them, and the cause for the rest is not known. D and trimming were read from the DNA, whereas the V and J calls and clone size are those reported in that table. The sample table shows about 380,000 clones, and 85% are seen once. The ten largest make up 3% to 4% of the sample.

Material for sequencing was peripheral blood. The receptor's source is a woman younger than 30 with acute or convalescent COVID-19. Rearrangement joined TRBV19 to TRBJ2-5; the D gene assignment is ambiguous. The CDR3 region reads CASSARETQYF. Read as DNA, the sequence is TGTGCCAGTAGCGCGAGGGAGACCCAGTACTTC.